These 8 T cell receptor delta chains share one sample of origin, sequenced in a study of gamma-delta chains in newborns, infants, children (dated by TCRdb to 2018 to 2020). The sample was run on an Illumina MiSeq. After TCRdb called clones again from the public reads with CATT, rows with identical DNA were merged. The sample table records roughly 4,500 delta-chain clones; under 15% of these occur just once. The ten top clones hold 7.5% to 9.5% of the sample. The sequencing input was blood. Receptors originate from a child who was a newborn, infant or young child, either healthy, febrile or measles-vaccinated (not recorded which).

This clone turned up a few times. Just one base apart from a much larger clone, this may be a read error. V usage is TRDV2 and J usage is TRDJ1, with 7 bases that match TRDD3. The CDR3 length is 20 residues. Germline values: CDR1 GEAIGNYY, CDR2 EKD. This CDR3 reads CARDGLVTAPDTGYTDKLIF. CDR3 DNA: TGTGCCCGTGACGGGCTCGTAACGGCGCCGGATACGGGATACACCGATAAACTCATCTTT.

This clone was recorded a few times. TCRdb attributes to this sequence the protein of a much larger clone, which differs from the DNA translation at residue 12; a read error is likely, and the protein displayed is translated from the DNA. This chain uses TRDV2 with TRDJ3; 12 bases fit TRDD3. The germline gives CDR1 GEAIGNYY, CDR2 EKD. The CDR3 runs to 18 residues. DNA for the CDR3: TGTGCCTGTGACATACTGGGGGATACATCCTGGGGCACCCGACAGATGTTTTTC. Translated, it gives CACDILGDTSWGTRQMFF.

This clone was counted only a few times. TCRdb pairs this DNA with a much larger clone's protein that differs at residue 12, likely a read error; the protein shown was translated from the DNA. The V call is TRDV1, the J call TRDJ1; D is unresolved. The CDR3 is 19 residues long. CDR1 is TSWWSYY and CDR2 is QGS in the germline V gene. V was shortened by 3 bases and J by 2 bases, with 25 bases between the two germline ends. This chain's CDR3 is CALGDRLFSTPGWTDKLIF. The CDR3 DNA sequence: TGTGCTCTTGGGGATCGCTTATTTTCCACCCCTGGCTGGACCGATAAACTCATCTTT.

The CDR3 spells CACNLLGDTPYTDKLIF. DNA for the CDR3: TGTGCCTGCAACCTACTGGGGGATACCCCTTACACCGATAAACTCATCTTT. This rearrangement joins TRDV2 to TRDJ1, with 12 bases that match TRDD3. From germline, CDR1 is GEAIGNYY and CDR2 EKD. This CDR3 contains 17 residues. J was trimmed by 0 bases and V by 7 bases; bases with no gene match: 11.

Notes on this clone: One end of the junction varies from germline; a read error may be responsible. The J gene is TRDJ1, the V gene TRDV1; D perhaps matches TRDD3 (6 bases). The J gene is not listed in TCRdb, so it was assigned here from a DNA match to germline. Germline CDR1 TSWWSYY, CDR2 QGS. This CDR3 has 21 residues. CDR3 loop: CAIGELDYAGAGGKDTDKLIF. The CDR3 DNA sequence: TGTGCTATTGGGGAGTTGGACTACGCGGGGGCCGGGGGGAAGGACACCGATAAACTCATCTTT.

In its sample, this clone was seen a few times. Translating this DNA gives a protein that differs at residue 10 from the TCRdb one, which belongs to a much larger clone; a read error is likely, and the protein shown is this translation. The chain links TRDV3 to TRDJ1, with 9 bases fitting TRDD3. This CDR3 has 14 amino acids. The V segment lost 2 bases and the J segment 7 bases; nucleotides outside the gene matches: 11. Per the germline V gene, CDR1 is TVYSNPD and CDR2 is GDNSRS (reference sequence). The CDR3 DNA sequence: TGTGCCTTTGCCTGGTGGGGGATATCCGTTAAACTCATCTTT. Protein: CAFAWWGISVKLIF.

Comment on this clone: This DNA translates differently at residue 17 from the TCRdb protein, which is that of a much larger clone; a read error is likely, and the protein shown is the DNA's own translation. This chain uses TRDV2 with TRDJ3, with 11 nucleotides matching TRDD3. This CDR3 region has 19 residues. Germline V gene data show CDR1 as GEAIGNYY and CDR2 as EKD. CDR3 sequence reads: CACDVLGDKSSWDTRQLFF. In DNA form, the CDR3 reads TGTGCCTGTGACGTACTGGGGGATAAGAGCTCCTGGGACACCCGACAGTTGTTTTTC.

For this clone: This may come from a read error, since a much larger clone is one base off. The V gene is TRDV1, the J gene TRDJ1; 11 nucleotides agree with TRDD3. The germline V gene has CDR1 TSWWSYY and CDR2 QGS. With V trimmed by 0 bases and J by 0 bases, 27 bases remained unmatched. CDR3 length equals 25 residues. Written as DNA, the CDR3 is TGTGCTCTTGGGGAACTCTCCTCGGTAGCTGGGGGATACTCAGCTCCTTTTGGCCACACCGATAAACTCATCTTT. This gives the protein CALGELSSVAGGYSAPFGHTDKLIF.